The 19 T cell receptor beta chains below were found in one sample sequenced in a study of blood T cells in healthy people across ages. Next came a second PCR, run for about 7 to 11 cycles, which used a sample-barcoded 5' primer along with a J-beta primer mix. TCRdb itself ran the 5' RACE reads through MiXCR, one entry per CDR3 protein. The repertoire holds around 970,000 distinct CDR3 sequences, with 51% as singletons. The source material was blood. These TCRs come from a woman aged 55-69 years in good health.

Ten or more counts support this clonotype. The V gene is TRBV4-3, the J gene TRBJ2-3; 8 nucleotides agree with TRBD2. V shed 1 base and J 5 bases; nucleotides not matched to a gene: 8. Germline assignment: CDR1 LGHNA and CDR2 YSLEER. The CDR3 has 16 amino acids. CDR3 sequence reads: CASSQGLAGNEDTQYF. CDR3 in DNA: TGCGCCAGCAGCCAAGGGTTAGCGGGAAATGAAGATACGCAGTATTTT.

Only a few counts were recorded for this clonotype. This chain uses TRBV28 with TRBJ2-7, with TRBD1 as a possible D gene (6 bases). The CDR3 runs 12 residues. CDR1 is MDHEN and CDR2 is SYDVKM in the germline V gene. The germline V and J ends were trimmed by 7 bases and 5 bases, with 12 bases remaining between them. CDR3 DNA: TGTGCCAGCACCGGGACAACCGACGAGCAGTACTTC. It codes for CASTGTTDEQYF. Full variable domain (missing parts from reference TRBV28 and TRBJ2-7): DVKVTQSSRYLVKRTGEKVFLECVQDMDHENMFWYRQDPGLGLRLIYFSYDVKMKEKGDIPEGYSVSREKKERFSLILESASTNQTSMYLCASTGTTDEQYFGPGTRLTVT.

In this sample, this clonotype turned up a few times. This sequence joins TRBV5-8 and TRBJ1-2; D not resolved. CDR1 and CDR2 from the germline V gene are SGHTS and YDEGEE. This CDR3 is 13 amino acids long. V gave up 4 bases and J gave up 4 bases, with 11 bases separating them. CDR3 sequence (DNA): TGTGCCAGCAGCGCGGACTATGTCTATGGCTACACCTTC. Its translation is CASSADYVYGYTF. Looking up the rest from reference TRBV5-8 and TRBJ1-2 gives the full variable domain: EAGVTQSPTHLIKTRGQQATLRCSPISGHTSVYWYQQALGLGLQFLLWYDEGEERNRGNFPPRFSGRQFPNYSSELNVNALELEDSALYLCASSADYVYGYTFGSGTRLTVV.

The chain links TRBV6-1 to TRBJ1-4, with D perhaps TRBD1 (6 bases). CDR3 length: 13 amino acids. V lost 2 bases and J 14 bases, leaving 15 bases between the germline ends. Looked up from germline, CDR1 is MNHNS and CDR2 is SASEGT. CDR3 sequence: CASSESGRGRLFF. CDR3 coding DNA: TGTGCCAGCAGTGAATCCGGCAGGGGTAGGCTGTTTTTT.

The chain employs TRBV14 and TRBJ1-5; D unclear. The CDR3 extends over 12 amino acids. V lost 3 bases to trimming and J lost 3 bases, with 3 bases between them. From germline, CDR1 is SGHDN and CDR2 FVKESK. The CDR3 reads CASSQHNQPQHF. The CDR3 DNA sequence: TGTGCCAGCAGCCAGCACAATCAGCCCCAGCATTTT.

V is TRBV6-1 and J is TRBJ2-7, with 9 bases that match TRBD2. The J call may not be correct, given that the DNA end is closer to TRBJ2-5. There are 14 residues in the CDR3. The germline V gene encodes CDR1 MNHNS and CDR2 SASEGT. CDR3 nucleotide sequence: TGTGCCAGCAGTGCCCTGACTAGCGGAGAGACCCAGTACTTC. Protein: CASSALTSGETQYF.

The chain joins TRBV4-3 to TRBJ2-6; D call uncertain. This CDR3 is 15 amino acids long. V gave up 4 bases and J gave up 4 bases, with 11 bases separating them. Germline-derived CDR1 and CDR2 are LGHNA and YSLEER. DNA of the CDR3: TGCGCCAGCAGCCCTTTCGGCTCCGGGGCCAACGTCCTGACTTTC. Its protein product is CASSPFGSGANVLTF.

There are a few counts of this clonotype. The chain uses TRBV4-2 and TRBJ2-1, with D perhaps matching TRBD1 or TRBD2 (5 bases each). Trimming pared 1 base from V and 6 bases from J, leaving 10 bases between. Germline CDR1 LGHNA, CDR2 YNFKEQ. CDR3 length: 14 residues. This CDR3 reads CASSQVGDGNEQFF. For the CDR3, the DNA is TGTGCCAGCAGCCAAGTAGGGGACGGCAATGAGCAGTTCTTC.

The rearrangement joins TRBV7-7 to TRBJ2-7; D may be TRBD1 (5 bases). The DNA end lines up better with TRBJ2-5; the J call may be wrong. Germline lookup yields CDR1 SSHAT and CDR2 FNYEAQ (reference sequence). The CDR3 loop spans 14 amino acids. The CDR3 sequence: CASSLIVRGETQYF. CDR3 bases: TGTGCCAGCAGCTTAATCGTTAGGGGAGAGACCCAGTACTTC.

The chain uses TRBV30 and TRBJ2-7; tentatively, D is TRBD1 (6 bases). Trimming stripped 8 bases from V and 2 bases from J, with 13 bases between. CDR1 and CDR2 from the germline V gene are GTSNPN and SVGIG (reference sequence). There are 12 residues in the CDR3. CDR3 DNA sequence: TGTGCCGGCAGCAGGGGCACCTACGAGCAGTACTTC. As protein: CAGSRGTYEQYF. Combining the CDR3 with reference TRBV30 and TRBJ2-7 gives the whole variable domain SQTIHQWPATLVQPVGSPLSLECTVEGTSNPNLYWYRQAAGRGLQLLFYSVGIGQISSEVPQNLSASRPQDRQFILSSKKLLLSDSGFYLCAGSRGTYEQYFGPGTRLTVT.

This clonotype was found once. The CDR3 bases are TGTGCCACCAAGAGCGGGGCGAACACCGGGGAGCTGTTTTTT. This gives the protein CATKSGANTGELFF. The V call is TRBV24-1, the J call TRBJ2-2; TRBD2 matches 7 bases. Germline CDR1 is KGHDR and CDR2 is SFDVKD. The CDR3 has 14 amino acids. V trimming: 8 bases; J trimming: 0 bases; junction bases outside the gene matches: 2.

This chain connects TRBV2 to TRBJ1-1; no firm D call. V lost 3 bases, J lost 0 bases, and 8 bases lay in between. The CDR3 runs to 14 residues. Germline V gene sequence: CDR1 SNHLY, CDR2 FYNNEI. Here the CDR3 reads CASSELQMNTEAFF. The CDR3 DNA sequence: TGTGCCAGCAGTGAGCTTCAGATGAACACTGAAGCTTTCTTT.

This clonotype has more than one count but fewer than ten. The chain carries TRBV5-1 and TRBJ2-1, with 11 positions matching TRBD2. Germline V CDR1 and CDR2: SGHRS, YFSETQ. The ends lost 4 bases at V and 4 bases at J; junction bases unmatched: 10. CDR3 length: 17 residues. The CDR3 sequence: CASSLRLAGQFYNEQFF. The CDR3 DNA reads TGCGCCAGCAGCCTCCGACTAGCGGGACAATTTTACAATGAGCAGTTCTTC.

This chain links TRBV14 with TRBJ2-1; no definite D call. Looked up from germline, CDR1 is SGHDN and CDR2 is FVKESK. The CDR3 consists of 14 residues. V was cut by 4 bases and J by 5 bases, with 12 bases left in between. The CDR3, as DNA: TGTGCCAGCAGCCCCCAGAGCGTAAACAATGAGCAGTTCTTC. Protein product: CASSPQSVNNEQFF.

This clonotype was counted a few times. The rearrangement links TRBV12-3 or TRBV12-4 to TRBJ2-7, with 8 bases lining up with TRBD1. V was pared by 5 bases and J by 6 bases, with 3 bases of the junction left unmatched. This CDR3 is built from 12 residues. CDR3 coding DNA: TGTGCCAGCAGTCCCGGACAGGGCGAGCAGTACTTC. Its protein product is CASSPGQGEQYF.

This chain links TRBV12-3 or TRBV12-4 with TRBJ1-1; D call uncertain. Between the trimmed V and J ends, which lost 6 bases and 0 bases, there was a span of 11 bases. The CDR3 extends over 14 amino acids. CDR3 in DNA: TGTGCCAGCAGCCGGACTGCTATGAACACTGAAGCTTTCTTT. Translating gives CASSRTAMNTEAFF.

The genes are TRBV20-1 and TRBJ2-1; a possible D gene is TRBD2 (6 bases). V dropped 1 base and J dropped 9 bases, with 16 bases sitting between them. The CDR3 is made up of 14 amino acids. CDR1 and CDR2 (germline): DFQATT, SNEGSKA (reference sequence). CDR3 in amino acids: CSARVAAGNSEQFF. The CDR3 DNA follows: TGCAGTGCTAGAGTGGCAGCGGGCAATAGTGAGCAGTTCTTC.

The chain is built from TRBV11-2 and TRBJ2-5, with a weak D call TRBD2 (5 bases). The CDR3 runs to 15 residues. Germline V gene data show CDR1 as SGHAT and CDR2 as FQNNGV. V lost 0 bases and J lost 4, with 12 bases in between. The CDR3 reads CASSLDHRGLETQYF. The DNA of the CDR3 is TGTGCCAGCAGCTTAGATCACCGGGGTTTAGAGACCCAGTACTTC.

Only a few counts were recorded for this clonotype. The chain couples TRBV3-1 to TRBJ2-4; D remains unclear. Germline V lookup: CDR1 LGHDT, CDR2 YNNKEL (reference sequence). The CDR3 has 15 amino acids. The V end lost 4 bases, the J end lost 0 bases, and 10 bases lay between the germline ends. The CDR3 spells CASSRGRVAKNIQYF. The CDR3 region has the DNA TGTGCCAGCAGCCGAGGCCGCGTAGCCAAAAACATTCAGTACTTC.